These T cell receptor beta chains were read from a single sample in a study of T cells in Graves' hyperthyroidism and ophthalmopathy. In TCRdb, the multiplex PCR reads were re-called with MiXCR into one record per CDR3 protein. Here the sample spans over 450,000 distinct CDR3 sequences, 17% being singletons. The sequenced material came from blood. The receptors originated from a woman under 30 with Graves' ophthalmopathy. CDR3s include the opening cysteine and the closing phenylalanine or tryptophan. Each record gives: D gene, CDR3 length, V gene, J gene, clone size, CDR3 DNA, CDR3 protein. The D gene is left open where the match is weak. Rows may omit the clone size; those that give it use once, few, many or a size class.

>NA|15|TRBV7-2|TRBJ2-7|NA
TGTGCCAGCAGCTTGGGGGTATCGGGAGATTACGAGCAGTACTTC
CASSLGVSGDYEQYF
>NA|17|TRBV18|TRBJ2-3|few
TGTGCCAGCTCACCACCGGTTGCGATTAGAAGCACAGATACGCAGTATTTT
CASSPPVAIRSTDTQYF
>TRBD2|15|TRBV14|TRBJ2-1|NA
TGTGCCAGCAGCCAATGGGCGGGGGATTACAATGAGCAGTTCTTC
CASSQWAGDYNEQFF
>NA|19|TRBV4-1|TRBJ1-5|few
TGCGCCAGCAGCCAAGTTACGGGCGGGGCAGAGGTTTCAGAGCAGCCCCAGCATTTT
CASSQVTGGAEVSEQPQHF
>NA|15|TRBV9|TRBJ1-2|NA
TGTGCCAGCAGCGCCTCAGGAGCCTCTAACTATGGCTACACCTTC
CASSASGASNYGYTF
>NA|17|TRBV28|TRBJ1-4|NA
TGTGCCAGCAGTTTTCTCTTCGGGCAGCTTGATAATGAAAAACTGTTTTTT
CASSFLFGQLDNEKLFF
>TRBD2|14|TRBV12-3/TRBV12-4|TRBJ2-7|many
TGTGCCAGCAGCCCAGCGGGGGGGCTACGAGAGCAGTACTTC
CASSPAGGLREQYF
>NA|14|TRBV20-1|TRBJ2-3|many
TGCAGTGCTAGAGCCACTAGTTTCTCAGATACGCAGTATTTT
CSARATSFSDTQYF
>TRBD1|17|TRBV4-2|TRBJ1-2|few
TGTGCCAGCAGCCCAGTCGGGGGGACAGGGGGAGACTATGGCTACACCTTC
CASSPVGGTGGDYGYTF
>NA|12|TRBV14|TRBJ2-1|many
TGTGCCAGCAGCCAAGATTTTGGTGAGCAGTTCTTC
CASSQDFGEQFF
>TRBD1|13|TRBV30|TRBJ2-1|many
TGTGCCTGGCAAGGGGGCCTATACAATGAGCAGTTCTTC
CAWQGGLYNEQFF
>NA|12|TRBV13|TRBJ1-1|many
TGTGCCAGCAGCGAGGGACCCACTGAAGCTTTCTTT
CASSEGPTEAFF
>NA|11|TRBV6-2/TRBV6-3|TRBJ2-2|few
TGTGCCAGCAGCCGGGATTGGGAGCTGTTTTTT
CASSRDWELFF
>NA|13|TRBV10-1|TRBJ1-5|few
TGCGCCAGCAGTGAGCTACAGGGACAGCCCCAGCATTTT
CASSELQGQPQHF
>TRBD2|16|TRBV28|TRBJ2-3|NA
TGTGCCAGCAGTTTCATCCGGGAGGGCCTCTCAGATACGCAGTATTTT
CASSFIREGLSDTQYF
>NA|14|TRBV7-3|TRBJ2-2|few
TGTGCCAGCAGCCCGTACGCGAACACCGGGGAGCTGTTTTTT
CASSPYANTGELFF
>NA|16|TRBV27|TRBJ1-5|NA
TGTGCCAGCAGTTTAAAAGGGACGGTTAGCAATCAGCCCCAGCATTTT
CASSLKGTVSNQPQHF
>NA|19|TRBV4-3|TRBJ1-4|NA
TGCGCCAGCAGCCAAGCGATGGTGGGCCCCGGGCGAAGGGACGAAAAACTGTTTTTT
CASSQAMVGPGRRDEKLFF
>NA|18|TRBV5-6|TRBJ2-1|NA
TGTGCCAGCAGCCTTCAGCTACCGGGGCCTAGCTCCTACAATGAGCAGTTCTTC
CASSLQLPGPSSYNEQFF
>NA|17|TRBV3-1|TRBJ2-2|NA
TGTGCCAGCAGCCAAGCTGGGATGACAGGATACACCGGGGAGCTGTTTTTT
CASSQAGMTGYTGELFF